These 8 T cell receptor beta chains originate from one sample sequenced in a study of cytotoxic CD8 clonotypes in ibrutinib-treated CLL. Produced via immunoSEQ multiplex PCR; TCRdb's table is partial and in-frame only. The repertoire has hundreds of thousands of clones, 79% of them found once; the top ten carry over 9.5%. Specimen: PBMCs, collected after 12 months of ibrutinib treatment. The receptor source for this set is a human donor with chronic lymphocytic leukemia.

The rearrangement joins TRBV2 to TRBJ2-7; D might be TRBD2 (6 bases). Trimming stripped 4 bases from V and 5 bases from J, with 12 bases between. Germline CDR1 and CDR2: SNHLY and FYNNEI. The CDR3 has 13 residues. The CDR3: CASSARLVNEQYF. CDR3 in DNA: TGTGCCAGCAGTGCGCGACTAGTAAACGAGCAGTACTTC.

For the CDR3, the DNA is TGTGCCAGCAGTTACCCCAGGGAGTATAATTCACCCCTCCACTTT. Protein: CASSYPREYNSPLHF. J is TRBJ1-6 and V is TRBV6-5, with TRBD1 as a possible D gene (5 bases). Germline CDR1 is MNHEY and CDR2 is SVGAGI. The CDR3 has 15 residues. V was shortened by 2 bases and J by 4 bases, with 9 bases between the two germline ends.

The chain has TRBV5-1 and TRBJ2-1, with D perhaps matching TRBD1 (7 bases). Germline V lookup: CDR1 SGHRS, CDR2 YFSETQ. This CDR3 is 14 amino acids long. Trimming stripped 3 bases from V and 1 base from J, with 8 bases between. CDR3 sequence (DNA): TGCGCCAGCAGCTCAGGGGGGTCCTACAATGAGCAGTTCTTC. Encoded protein: CASSSGGSYNEQFF.

The gene calls are TRBV28 and TRBJ2-7; TRBD2 matches at 9 bases. Germline loops: CDR1 MDHEN, CDR2 SYDVKM. The CDR3 contains 15 residues. With 5 bases clipped from V and 4 bases from J, the junction kept 9 bases outside the gene matches. The DNA for the CDR3 is TGTGCCAGCAGTCCGCCGGCTAGCGGGATGTACGAGCAGTACTTC. Residues: CASSPPASGMYEQYF. The full variable domain, with the rest looked up from reference TRBV28 and TRBJ2-7, is DVKVTQSSRYLVKRTGEKVFLECVQDMDHENMFWYRQDPGLGLRLIYFSYDVKMKEKGDIPEGYSVSREKKERFSLILESASTNQTSMYLCASSPPASGMYEQYFGPGTRLTVT.

The rearrangement joins TRBV2 to TRBJ1-5; D gene uncertain. This CDR3 region has 13 residues. The germline gives CDR1 SNHLY, CDR2 FYNNEI. Trimming removed 3 bases at V and 7 bases at J, with 10 bases between. The chain's CDR3 is CASSEGVGQPQHF. CDR3 nucleotides: TGTGCCAGCAGTGAGGGTGTCGGGCAGCCCCAGCATTTT.

V and J are TRBV30 and TRBJ2-1; TRBD1 might be the D (5 bases). The CDR3 length is 11 residues. The germline gives CDR1 GTSNPN, CDR2 SVGIG (reference sequence). The CDR3, as DNA: TGTACCCAGGGTACTTACAATGAGCAGTTCTTC. Encoded protein: CTQGTYNEQFF.

This clone was recorded a few times. V gene TRBV9 combines with J gene TRBJ2-3, with 7 bases fitting TRBD1. Losses at the gene ends were 6 bases for V and 4 bases for J; bases not matched to a gene: 8. Germline CDR1 and CDR2: SGDLS and YYNGEE. The CDR3 runs to 14 residues. The CDR3 DNA reads as TGTGCCAGCAACTCCTACAGGGGCTCAGATACGCAGTATTTT. Amino acids: CASNSYRGSDTQYF.

The chain is built from TRBV19 and TRBJ1-5; D call uncertain. Trimming removed 6 bases at V and 7 bases at J, with 10 bases between. CDR1 and CDR2 (germline): LNHDA, SQIVND (reference sequence). The CDR3 is 12 residues long. The CDR3: CASSREGQPQHF. The CDR3 nucleotides read TGTGCCAGTAGCCGCGAAGGCCAGCCCCAGCATTTT.